The subject of this entry is one T cell receptor beta chain. CDR1 and CDR2 (germline): SEHNR, FQNEAQ (reference sequence). The CDR3 is made up of 15 amino acids. Trimming pared 5 bases from V and 3 bases from J, leaving 16 bases between. This sample was taken from a study of T cells in localized non-small cell lung cancer. Sequenced by immunoSEQ multiplex PCR; TCRdb stores in-frame clones only, minus some. Of roughly 24,000 clones detected, about nine tenths appear once; the ten largest clones hold 22%. The genes are TRBV7-9 and TRBJ2-5; possibly TRBD1 for D (5 bases). This sequence originates from a man aged 40 to 69 with stage I squamous cell lung carcinoma. The source material was peripheral blood, sampled before any cancer treatment. CDR3 residues: CASSKPGYSEETQYF. The CDR3 nucleotides are TGTGCCAGCAGCAAACCAGGGTATTCAGAAGAGACCCAGTACTTC.